Listed below are T cell receptor beta chains from one sample, sequenced in a study of regulatory T cells in long-lasting Graves disease. Each CDR3 protein gets one entry after TCRdb re-called the multiplex PCR reads with MiXCR. The sample has 400,000 to 550,000 distinct CDR3 sequences, 14% to 15% seen once. These data also featured in a second study, about T cells in Graves' hyperthyroidism and ophthalmopathy.

Sample: peripheral blood mononuclear cells (PBMCs), taken at new diagnosis, from a patient treated with antithyroid drugs. The receptor set was obtained from a young woman with Graves disease. Each CDR3 is given with its conserved first and last residue. Each record gives: V gene, J gene, clone size, D gene, CDR3 protein, CDR3 DNA. D genes are given only for firm matches. Some rows mark clone size as missing; the rest say once, few, many or name a class of expanded clone.

V: TRBV7-9
J: TRBJ2-1
size: many
D: -
CDR3: CASSPLPRQLYNEQFF
DNA: TGTGCCAGCAGCCCCTTGCCCCGACAACTCTACAATGAGCAGTTCTTC

V: TRBV29-1
J: TRBJ2-1
size: -
D: TRBD2
CDR3: CSAAPSGYNEQFF
DNA: TGCAGCGCGGCGCCTAGCGGCTACAATGAGCAGTTCTTC

V: TRBV20-1
J: TRBJ2-7
size: -
D: TRBD2
CDR3: CSARDPAGLTYEQYF
DNA: TGCAGTGCTAGAGATCCAGCGGGATTAACCTACGAGCAGTACTTC

V: TRBV12-3/TRBV12-4
J: TRBJ2-1
size: many
D: TRBD2
CDR3: CASSWGTSGSDEQFF
DNA: TGTGCCAGCAGTTGGGGGACTAGCGGGAGTGATGAGCAGTTCTTC

V: TRBV11-1
J: TRBJ1-6
size: many
D: -
CDR3: CASSLNTAYNSPLHF
DNA: TGTGCCAGCAGCTTAAATACAGCCTATAATTCACCCCTCCACTTT

V: TRBV28
J: TRBJ1-1
size: many
D: -
CDR3: CASRPPSNTEAFF
DNA: TGTGCCAGCAGACCCCCTTCGAACACTGAAGCTTTCTTT

V: TRBV13
J: TRBJ2-5
size: -
D: -
CDR3: CASSLRGQGGLRGETQYF
DNA: TGTGCCAGCAGCTTAAGGGGCCAGGGTGGCCTGCGAGGAGAGACCCAGTACTTC

V: TRBV4-1
J: TRBJ2-3
size: -
D: TRBD2
CDR3: CASSLVAGGTTDTQYF
DNA: TGCGCCAGCAGCCTCGTAGCGGGAGGGACCACAGATACGCAGTATTTT

V: TRBV3-1
J: TRBJ2-7
size: many
D: -
CDR3: CASSPAAGADYEQYF
DNA: TGTGCCAGCAGCCCAGCCGCGGGGGCTGACTACGAGCAGTACTTC

V: TRBV12-3/TRBV12-4
J: TRBJ1-1
size: many
D: -
CDR3: CASKAQVNTEAFF
DNA: TGTGCCAGCAAGGCACAGGTTAACACTGAAGCTTTCTTT

V: TRBV2
J: TRBJ2-7
size: many
D: -
CDR3: CASSGFSRREQYF
DNA: TGTGCCAGCAGTGGTTTTAGCAGGAGGGAGCAGTACTTC

V: TRBV6-9
J: TRBJ1-2
size: few
D: -
CDR3: CASSSDQAGYTF
DNA: TGTGCCAGCAGTTCTGACCAGGCTGGCTACACCTTC

V: TRBV12-3/TRBV12-4
J: TRBJ2-1
size: many
D: -
CDR3: CASSPADEQFF
DNA: TGTGCCAGCAGCCCAGCGGATGAGCAGTTCTTC

V: TRBV10-3
J: TRBJ2-5
size: -
D: -
CDR3: CATLGPATETQYF
DNA: TGTGCCACCCTGGGACCGGCGACGGAGACCCAGTACTTC

V: TRBV7-2
J: TRBJ1-4
size: -
D: -
CDR3: CASSLATREVTNEKLFF
DNA: TGTGCCAGCAGCTTAGCGACGAGGGAAGTCACTAATGAAAAACTGTTTTTT

V: TRBV7-3
J: TRBJ2-1
size: once
D: TRBD2
CDR3: CASSTLAGGPENNEQFF
DNA: TGTGCCAGCAGCACTCTAGCGGGAGGGCCTGAAAACAATGAGCAGTTCTTC

V: TRBV6-2/TRBV6-3
J: TRBJ2-7
size: many
D: -
CDR3: CATNCRLNYEQYF
DNA: TGTGCCACCAATTGTAGGCTTAACTACGAGCAGTACTTC

V: TRBV20-1
J: TRBJ2-7
size: many
D: -
CDR3: CSARRPQSAALAEQYF
DNA: TGCAGTGCTAGAAGGCCCCAAAGCGCCGCCCTCGCCGAGCAGTACTTC

V: TRBV20-1
J: TRBJ2-1
size: -
D: TRBD1
CDR3: CSARGGQRSYNEQFF
DNA: TGCAGTGCTAGAGGGGGACAGCGCTCCTACAATGAGCAGTTCTTC

V: TRBV18
J: TRBJ2-2
size: many
D: -
CDR3: CASSPKLDTGELFF
DNA: TGTGCCAGCTCACCTAAGCTCGACACCGGGGAGCTGTTTTTT

V: TRBV2
J: TRBJ1-5
size: -
D: TRBD1
CDR3: CASSEIRGQGALWNQPQHF
DNA: TGTGCCAGCAGTGAAATAAGGGGACAGGGGGCTTTGTGGAATCAGCCCCAGCATTTT

V: TRBV28
J: TRBJ1-6
size: few
D: -
CDR3: CASRSSGSVNSPLHF
DNA: TGTGCCAGCAGATCCAGTGGTAGCGTTAATTCACCCCTCCACTTT

V: TRBV19
J: TRBJ1-2
size: -
D: -
CDR3: CASSTRASTDGYTF
DNA: TGTGCCAGTAGTACCCGGGCCTCCACGGATGGCTACACCTTC

V: TRBV6-1
J: TRBJ2-1
size: few
D: -
CDR3: CASSTLGNEQFF
DNA: TGTGCCAGCAGTACTTTAGGCAATGAGCAGTTCTTC

V: TRBV19
J: TRBJ2-7
size: few
D: -
CDR3: CASRLRAGSSYEQYF
DNA: TGTGCCAGTAGGCTCAGGGCAGGGAGCTCCTACGAGCAGTACTTC

V: TRBV7-8
J: TRBJ2-1
size: -
D: -
CDR3: CASSSQDEQFF
DNA: TGTGCCAGCAGCTCCCAGGATGAGCAGTTCTTC

V: TRBV2
J: TRBJ2-1
size: -
D: -
CDR3: CASNRGGGPYPYNEQFF
DNA: TGTGCCAGCAACAGGGGGGGAGGGCCCTATCCCTACAATGAGCAGTTCTTC